This TCR beta chain was observed in a study of blood T cell repertoires in COVID-19. Study-wide background: Both acute and convalescent COVID-19 samples were obtained from the United States, Italy and Spain. The analysed material was cDNA or gDNA that came from T cells, B-cell-depleted T cells, or PBMCs.

Germline V gives CDR1 SGHDT, CDR2 YYEEEE. The CDR3 has 12 amino acids. Trimming removed 1 base from V and 4 bases from J, with 5 bases in between. Per the original methods: Using reference gene primer amplification, nucleated cell counts were estimated. Profiled with immunoSEQ multiplex PCR; TCRdb holds only in-frame clones, not every one. That table furnishes V, J and clone size, whereas the DNA furnished D and trimming. The table has approximately 140,000 clones, approximately 88% seen once. The chain couples TRBV5-6 to TRBJ2-5; D call uncertain. This TCR came from a man between 65 and 85 years old with acute or convalescent COVID-19. Sequencing used peripheral blood. For the CDR3, the DNA is TGTGCCAGCAGCTTGCAGGCAGAGACCCAGTACTTC. This sequence encodes CASSLQAETQYF.